These 18 T cell receptor beta chains originate from one sample sequenced in a study of blood T cell repertoires in COVID-19. TCRdb's table, derived via immunoSEQ multiplex PCR, lists solely in-frame clones and lacks some. The repertoire holds around 67,000 clones, with almost 90% as singletons. Sequencing was done on a sample of peripheral blood. These TCRs come from a woman over 75 with active or convalescent COVID-19.

This clone was detected a few times. The chain employs TRBV7-2 and TRBJ1-4; a possible D gene is TRBD1 (6 bases). Looked up from germline, CDR1 is SGHTA and CDR2 is FQGNSA. The CDR3 is 13 amino acids. The V end was cut by 1 base, the J end by 11 bases, with 11 bases between. The CDR3 protein is CASSLEAGAKLFF. The CDR3 coding sequence is TGTGCCAGCAGCTTAGAGGCGGGGGCCAAACTGTTTTTT.

This clone has just one count. The rearrangement joins TRBV12-5 to TRBJ2-7; D perhaps matches TRBD1 (7 bases). The germline V gene encodes CDR1 LGHNT and CDR2 FRNRAP. The germline V and J ends were trimmed by 6 bases and 2 bases, with 17 bases remaining between them. The CDR3 totals 15 residues. DNA of the CDR3: TGTGCTAGTGGGAACCCCCAGGGGGGTACCTACGAGCAGTACTTC. It encodes CASGNPQGGTYEQYF.

The rearrangement uses TRBV6-6 and TRBJ1-4; D possibly corresponds to TRBD1 (5 bases). Germline V gene lookup returns CDR1 MNHNY and CDR2 SVGAGI (reference sequence). The CDR3 loop spans 16 amino acids. Trimming shortened V by 5 bases and J by 4 bases, and 17 bases separated the two germline ends. The CDR3 reads CASSRGQTVLNEKLFF. DNA of the CDR3: TGTGCCAGCAGTCGAGGTCAGACAGTCCTTAATGAAAAACTGTTTTTT.

This clone was detected only once. The gene calls are TRBV12-5 and TRBJ1-1; 7 bases are a match to TRBD1. Germline lookup yields CDR1 LGHNT and CDR2 FRNRAP. The CDR3 is 15 residues long. J lost 1 base, V lost 3 bases, and 5 bases had no gene match. The CDR3 region is CASGLGQVGNTEAFF. CDR3 nucleotides: TGTGCTAGTGGTTTAGGACAGGTCGGGAACACTGAAGCTTTCTTT.

V is TRBV6-5 and J is TRBJ2-1; D unclear. V shed 8 bases and J shed 4 bases, with 9 bases lying between them. This CDR3 is 12 amino acids long. Germline CDR1 is MNHEY and CDR2 is SVGAGI. The CDR3 nucleotides are TGTGCCAGCCCCTCCCAGTACAATGAGCAGTTCTTC. Translated: CASPSQYNEQFF.

This clone has only one observation. The genes are TRBV3-1 (or the pseudogene TRBV3-2) and TRBJ2-4; no clear D. The CDR3 spans 13 residues. Trimming stripped 0 bases from V and 6 bases from J, with 6 bases between. Germline CDR1 is LGHDT and CDR2 is YNNKEL (reference sequence). The CDR3 reads CASSQDEVNIQYF. The CDR3 nucleotides read TGTGCCAGCAGCCAAGATGAGGTAAACATTCAGTACTTC.

The chain combines TRBV10-2 with TRBJ1-3; D is unresolved. CDR3 length: 12 amino acids. Germline V gives CDR1 WSHSY, CDR2 SAAADI. V dropped 3 bases and J dropped 4 bases, with 4 bases sitting between them. CDR3 protein: CASSDRGNTIYF. In nucleotides, the CDR3 is TGCGCCAGCAGTGACAGGGGAAACACCATATATTTT.

V usage is TRBV3-1 (or the pseudogene TRBV3-2) and J usage is TRBJ2-3; TRBD1 matches at 8 bases. The V gene end was trimmed by 4 bases and the J gene end by 3 bases; junction bases not matched to a gene: 3. Germline-derived CDR1 and CDR2 are LGHDT and YNNKEL (reference sequence). The CDR3 length is 14 residues. The CDR3 sequence is CASSPDRVTDTQYF. CDR3 DNA sequence: TGTGCCAGCAGCCCGGACAGGGTGACAGATACGCAGTATTTT.

This clone was seen a handful of times. The CDR3 loop is CASSPSGGRPYGYTF. Here the CDR3 DNA reads TGTGCCAGCAGCCCCTCGGGGGGGAGACCCTATGGCTACACCTTC. This chain uses TRBV5-4 with TRBJ1-2; tentatively, D is TRBD1 (5 bases). The V gene lost 4 bases and the J gene lost 4 bases, with 17 bases spanning the gap. CDR3 length: 15 residues. CDR1 is SGHNT and CDR2 is YYREEE in the germline V gene (reference sequence).

This rearrangement joins TRBV5-5 to TRBJ2-2; D unclear. The germline gives CDR1 SGHKS, CDR2 YYEKEE (reference sequence). The V end lost 0 bases, the J end lost 1 base, and 10 bases lay between the germline ends. CDR3 length: 16 amino acids. CDR3 amino acids: CASSLASSGNTGELFF. For the CDR3, the DNA is TGTGCCAGCAGCTTGGCCTCCAGTGGGAACACCGGGGAGCTGTTTTTT.

The chain carries TRBV19 and TRBJ2-3, with 8 nucleotides matching TRBD1. The ends lost 10 bases at V and 2 bases at J; junction bases unmatched: 8. The CDR3 sequence is 14 residues long. In germline, CDR1 is LNHDA, CDR2 SQIVND (reference sequence). The CDR3 here is CATTLQGVTDTQYF. DNA for the CDR3: TGTGCCACCACCTTACAGGGGGTCACAGATACGCAGTATTTT.

CDR3 coding DNA: TGTGCCAGCAGCGTAGCGACTCTCGCTGGACTAGCGGAAGGGGGGGACACCGGGGAGCTGTTTTTT. This gives the protein CASSVATLAGLAEGGDTGELFF. The chain employs TRBV9 and TRBJ2-2, with 10 bases lining up with TRBD2. The CDR3 runs 22 residues. J lost 3 bases, V lost 0 bases, and 20 bases had no gene match. Germline CDR1 and CDR2: SGDLS and YYNGEE.

V usage is TRBV21-1 and J usage is TRBJ2-7; the tabulated D call, TRBD2, remains unverified against the DNA. TRBV21-1 is a documented pseudogene. There are 14 residues in the CDR3. CDR3 nucleotides: TGTGCCAGCAGCCCCCGGCGGGGGAGAGGCGAGCAGTACTTC. Amino acids: CASSPRRGRGEQYF.

V and J are TRBV4-1 and TRBJ1-1, with D maybe TRBD1 (5 bases). V dropped 1 base and J dropped 6 bases, with 21 bases sitting between them. Germline CDR1 is MGHRA and CDR2 is YSYEKL. The length of the CDR3 is 17 residues. The CDR3 spells CASSQGRGEVIGPEAFF. In nucleotides, the CDR3 is TGCGCCAGCAGCCAAGGAAGAGGGGAGGTGATCGGTCCTGAAGCTTTCTTT.

V usage is TRBV6-5 and J usage is TRBJ1-2; a weak D match, TRBD1 (5 bases). Per germline, CDR1 MNHEY and CDR2 SVGAGI. Trimming pared 5 bases from V and 4 bases from J, leaving 17 bases between. The CDR3 totals 15 residues. The CDR3 sequence: CASSLSGGGSYGYTF. The CDR3, as DNA: TGTGCCAGCAGTCTCTCCGGGGGAGGCAGCTATGGCTACACCTTC.

The CDR3 DNA is TGTGCCAGCAGTTTACAGGGGCGATATAGCAATCAGCCCCAGCATTTT. It yields the protein CASSLQGRYSNQPQHF. The chain joins TRBV27 to TRBJ1-5, with a weak D call TRBD1 (6 bases). The CDR3 spans 16 residues. V lost 2 bases to trimming and J lost 0 bases, with 11 bases between them. Germline V lookup: CDR1 MNHEY, CDR2 SMNVEV (reference sequence).

The rearrangement joins TRBV3-1 (or the pseudogene TRBV3-2) to TRBJ2-7; possibly TRBD2 for D (6 bases). Germline V gives CDR1 LGHDT, CDR2 YNNKEL (reference sequence). The ends were cut back, 4 bases at V and 3 bases at J, with 10 bases in the middle. The CDR3 sequence is 13 residues long. CDR3 nucleotide sequence: TGTGCCAGCAGCCTGGGACTGCTCTACGAGCAGTACTTC. Residues: CASSLGLLYEQYF.

This clone was found a few times. The genes are TRBV19 and TRBJ2-3; D remains ambiguous. V shed 3 bases and J shed 2 bases, with 12 bases lying between them. CDR1 is LNHDA and CDR2 is SQIVND in the germline V gene (reference sequence). The CDR3 runs to 15 residues. CDR3 protein: CASSIGHSYTDTQYF. The CDR3 region has the DNA TGTGCCAGTAGTATCGGTCACTCTTACACAGATACGCAGTATTTT.